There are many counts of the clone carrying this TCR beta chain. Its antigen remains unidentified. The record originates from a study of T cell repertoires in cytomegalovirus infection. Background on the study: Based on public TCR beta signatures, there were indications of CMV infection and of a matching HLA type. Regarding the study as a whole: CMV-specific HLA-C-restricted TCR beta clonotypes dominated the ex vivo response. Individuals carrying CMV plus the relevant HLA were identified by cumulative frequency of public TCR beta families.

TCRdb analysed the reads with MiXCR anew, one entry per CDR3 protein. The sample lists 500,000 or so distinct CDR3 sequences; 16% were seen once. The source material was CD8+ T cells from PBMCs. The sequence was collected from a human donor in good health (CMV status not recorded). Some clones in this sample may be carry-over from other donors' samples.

CDR3 sequence reads: CASSFHPGLATLGTGELFF. The CDR3 coding sequence is TGTGCCAGCAGTTTCCACCCGGGACTAGCGACTTTAGGCACCGGGGAGCTGTTTTTT. V and J are TRBV27 and TRBJ2-2; 10 bases match TRBD2. The CDR3 runs to 19 residues. V lost 3 bases, J lost 4 bases, and 14 bases stayed unmatched. CDR1 and CDR2 from the germline V gene are MNHEY and SMNVEV (reference sequence).